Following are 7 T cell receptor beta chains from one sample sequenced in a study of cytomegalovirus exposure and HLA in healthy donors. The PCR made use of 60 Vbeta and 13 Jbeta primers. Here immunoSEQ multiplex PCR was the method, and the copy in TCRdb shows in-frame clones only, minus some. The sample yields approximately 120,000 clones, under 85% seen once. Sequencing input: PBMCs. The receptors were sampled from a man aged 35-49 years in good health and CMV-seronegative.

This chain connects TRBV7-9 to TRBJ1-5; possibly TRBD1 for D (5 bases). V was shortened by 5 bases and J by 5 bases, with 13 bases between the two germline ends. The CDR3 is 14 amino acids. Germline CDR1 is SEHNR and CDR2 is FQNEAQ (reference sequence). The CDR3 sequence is CASSPTDTDQPQHF. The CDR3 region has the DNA TGTGCCAGCAGCCCGACAGATACAGATCAGCCCCAGCATTTT.

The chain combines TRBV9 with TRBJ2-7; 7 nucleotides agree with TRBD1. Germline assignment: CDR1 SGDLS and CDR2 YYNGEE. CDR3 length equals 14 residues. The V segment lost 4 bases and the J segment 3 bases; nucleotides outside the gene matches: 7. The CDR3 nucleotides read TGTGCCAGCAGCTATACCGGGGACAGCTACGAGCAGTACTTC. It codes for CASSYTGDSYEQYF.

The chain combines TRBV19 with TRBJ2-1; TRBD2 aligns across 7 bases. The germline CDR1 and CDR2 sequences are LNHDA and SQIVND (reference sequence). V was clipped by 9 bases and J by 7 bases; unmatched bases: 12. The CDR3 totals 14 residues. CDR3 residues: CASSRIGGGNEQFF. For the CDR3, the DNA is TGTGCCAGCTCCAGAATCGGGGGAGGGAATGAGCAGTTCTTC.

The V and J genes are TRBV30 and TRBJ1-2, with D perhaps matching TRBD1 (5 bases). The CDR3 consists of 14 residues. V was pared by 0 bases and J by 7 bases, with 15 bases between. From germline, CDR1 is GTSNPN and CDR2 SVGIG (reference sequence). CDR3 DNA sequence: TGTGCCTGGAGTGTACCCCCCCGGCAGGGTGGCTACACCTTC. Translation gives CAWSVPPRQGGYTF.

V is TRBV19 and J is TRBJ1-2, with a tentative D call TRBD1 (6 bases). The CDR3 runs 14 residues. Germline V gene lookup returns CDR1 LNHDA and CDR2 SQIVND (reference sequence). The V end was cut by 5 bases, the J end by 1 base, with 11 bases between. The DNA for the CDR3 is TGTGCCAGTAGTTTGGGGGCCGATAACTATGGCTACACCTTC. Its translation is CASSLGADNYGYTF.

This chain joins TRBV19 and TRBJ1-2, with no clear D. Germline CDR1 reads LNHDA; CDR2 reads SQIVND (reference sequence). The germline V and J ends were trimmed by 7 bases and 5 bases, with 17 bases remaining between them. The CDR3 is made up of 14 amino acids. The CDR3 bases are TGTGCCAGTACCGCCGACGGCGGGCGGTATGGCTACACCTTC. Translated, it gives CASTADGGRYGYTF.

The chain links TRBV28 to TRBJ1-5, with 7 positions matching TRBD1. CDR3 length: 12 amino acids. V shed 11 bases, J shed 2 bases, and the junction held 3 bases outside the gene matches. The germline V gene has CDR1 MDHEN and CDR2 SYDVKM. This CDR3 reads CAGGTGNQPQHF. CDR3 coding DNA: TGTGCCGGCGGGACAGGCAATCAGCCCCAGCATTTT.